A selection of T cell receptor beta chains follows, all from one sample in a study of cytomegalovirus exposure and HLA in healthy donors. Method: immunoSEQ multiplex PCR; TCRdb's copy keeps in-frame clones and lacks some. This table holds over 85,000 clones, around 71% found once. The sample consisted of PBMCs. The receptor set was obtained from a man younger than 45 in good health and CMV-seronegative. Each CDR3 is given with its conserved first and last residue. A D gene is named only where the DNA matches it firmly.

J: TRBJ2-3; D: -; V: TRBV11-1; CDR3: CASSSMEGGVQYF
J: TRBJ2-5; D: -; V: TRBV13; CDR3: CASSLVRFQETQYF
J: TRBJ2-1; D: TRBD1; V: TRBV2; CDR3: CASRVDRGEYNEQFF
J: TRBJ2-3; D: -; V: TRBV9; CDR3: CASSPGTLTDTQYF
J: TRBJ1-1; D: TRBD1; V: TRBV19; CDR3: CASNTGGRANTEAFF
J: TRBJ2-1; D: TRBD2; V: TRBV5-1; CDR3: CASRLARRGGNEQFF
J: -; D: TRBD1; V: TRBV5-6; CDR3: CASSGDRVLDPYEQYF
J: TRBJ1-2; D: -; V: TRBV5-1; CDR3: CASSLERQNYGYTF
J: TRBJ2-7; D: TRBD2; V: TRBV7-2; CDR3: CASSLGGLARSYEQYF
J: TRBJ2-7; D: TRBD2; V: TRBV9; CDR3: CASSVGTSGRVGYEQYF
J: TRBJ1-2; D: -; V: TRBV5-1; CDR3: CASSLEQGFYGYTF
J: TRBJ2-7; D: TRBD2; V: TRBV5-1; CDR3: CASQAAGAHYEQYF
J: TRBJ1-1; D: -; V: TRBV5-6; CDR3: CASSRGVKQAFF
J: TRBJ1-1; D: -; V: TRBV30; CDR3: CAWSVINTEAFF
J: TRBJ2-1; D: TRBD2; V: TRBV19; CDR3: CASSMKAGLWDYNEQFF
J: TRBJ2-3; D: -; V: TRBV28; CDR3: CASSPHSGGRDTQYF
J: TRBJ2-1; D: TRBD2; V: TRBV7-8; CDR3: CASSSRTSGIHEQFF
J: TRBJ1-2; D: TRBD1; V: TRBV5-4; CDR3: CASSPGGGNYGYTF
J: TRBJ2-2; D: -; V: TRBV7-3; CDR3: CASSLGTGELFF
J: TRBJ2-7; D: -; V: TRBV10-2; CDR3: CASRGSSYEQYF
J: TRBJ1-1; D: -; V: TRBV7-2; CDR3: CASSWTINTEAFF
J: TRBJ1-1; D: -; V: TRBV7-2; CDR3: CASSLTQGSNTEAFF
J: TRBJ1-4; D: -; V: TRBV19; CDR3: CASSAVQLNEKLFF
J: TRBJ1-5; D: -; V: TRBV27; CDR3: CASSLKPQGYSNQPQHF
J: TRBJ1-2; D: -; V: TRBV19; CDR3: CASRKTANYGYTF
J: TRBJ2-7; D: TRBD2; V: TRBV18; CDR3: CASSPSRTSYEQYF
J: TRBJ2-5; D: -; V: TRBV9; CDR3: CASSGGYQETQYF
J: TRBJ2-3; D: -; V: TRBV7-3; CDR3: CASRARDSNTQYF
J: TRBJ1-1; D: -; V: TRBV10-3; CDR3: CAISRGTEAFF
J: TRBJ2-3; D: TRBD2; V: TRBV12-5; CDR3: CASGLWTSGSTDTQYF
J: TRBJ2-1; D: -; V: TRBV9; CDR3: CASSIPGLANEQFF
J: TRBJ1-4; D: TRBD1; V: TRBV6-6; CDR3: CASSPTGTGFNEKLFF
J: TRBJ1-2; D: -; V: TRBV29-1; CDR3: CSVGGQGIYGYTF
J: TRBJ2-1; D: -; V: TRBV7-3; CDR3: CASSPLSASAYNEQFF
J: TRBJ2-7; D: -; V: TRBV11-2; CDR3: CASSSYEQYF
J: TRBJ1-5; D: -; V: TRBV4-1; CDR3: CASSREAAYSNQPQHF
J: TRBJ1-5; D: TRBD1; V: TRBV9; CDR3: CASSVGQGNHQPQHF
J: TRBJ1-1; D: -; V: TRBV10-3; CDR3: CAIRTLEDTEAFF
J: TRBJ2-3; D: TRBD2; V: TRBV30; CDR3: CALGLAGGGDTQYF
J: TRBJ1-5; D: TRBD1; V: TRBV2; CDR3: CASSSSGTGNQPQHF
J: TRBJ2-5; D: TRBD2; V: TRBV6-6; CDR3: CASGIRGEIQETQYF
J: TRBJ1-4; D: TRBD1; V: TRBV4-1; CDR3: CASRKPGTGTEKLFF
J: TRBJ1-6; D: -; V: TRBV14; CDR3: CASSQDSSLRPLHF
J: TRBJ1-1; D: -; V: TRBV5-1; CDR3: CASSPTVETEAFF
J: TRBJ2-3; D: -; V: TRBV19; CDR3: CASRNIGVGTDTQYF
J: TRBJ1-1; D: -; V: TRBV11-3; CDR3: CASSRHGVPTEAFF
J: TRBJ1-2; D: -; V: TRBV5-6; CDR3: CASSFAGLNYGYTF